In its sample, the clone carrying this TCR beta chain was seen a few times. Its antigen is not identified. The data derive from a study of beta chain features in type 1 diabetes. Findings and caveats of the study: In every one of the four CD4+ subsets, TCRB CDR3s were moderately but significantly shorter in Type 1 diabetes patients.

The V gene's germline CDR1 is MDHEN and CDR2 SYDVKM. J lost 3 bases, V lost 8 bases, and 9 bases had no gene match. The CDR3 totals 15 residues. TCRB transcripts that were expressed got sequenced, as all of the isolated RNA had been reverse transcribed. The data were produced by immunoSEQ multiplex PCR, yet TCRdb's version contains in-frame clones alone and is incomplete. Altogether about 740,000 clones are present, roughly 12% being singletons, with the ten largest covering approximately 0.022%. This clonotype was obtained from a man aged 18 to 30 with type 1 diabetes. The sequenced material came from naive CD4+ T cells from blood. This sequence joins TRBV28 and TRBJ2-7, with 11 bases that match TRBD1. CDR3 residues: CASAVFGTGGYEQYF. As DNA, the CDR3 is TGTGCCAGCGCTGTATTTGGGACAGGGGGCTACGAGCAGTACTTC.